This TCR beta chain derives from a study of T cell responses to AZD1222 COVID-19 vaccine. Study-level points and caveats: Spike-specific TCR breadth and depth rose after two AZD1222 doses. At study baseline, merely six AZD1222 recipients were seropositive.

V shed 6 bases, J shed 7 bases, and the junction held 9 bases outside the gene matches. CDR1 is SGHRS and CDR2 is YFSETQ in the germline V gene. The CDR3 has 16 residues. The repertoire was sequenced with immunoSEQ multiplex PCR; TCRdb's copy has only in-frame clones and lacks some. The sample has about 110,000 clones, roughly 86% seen once. As concerns this clone: What it recognizes is unknown.

The sequence was collected from an adult in good health. This chain links TRBV5-1 with TRBJ2-1, with 14 bases lining up with TRBD2. Here the sequenced sample was peripheral blood, taken on day 0 of MenACWY control vaccination. As DNA, the CDR3 is TGCGCCAGCACCCTCTCCAGGACTAGCGGGAGGAATGAGCAGTTCTTC. Translation gives CASTLSRTSGRNEQFF.